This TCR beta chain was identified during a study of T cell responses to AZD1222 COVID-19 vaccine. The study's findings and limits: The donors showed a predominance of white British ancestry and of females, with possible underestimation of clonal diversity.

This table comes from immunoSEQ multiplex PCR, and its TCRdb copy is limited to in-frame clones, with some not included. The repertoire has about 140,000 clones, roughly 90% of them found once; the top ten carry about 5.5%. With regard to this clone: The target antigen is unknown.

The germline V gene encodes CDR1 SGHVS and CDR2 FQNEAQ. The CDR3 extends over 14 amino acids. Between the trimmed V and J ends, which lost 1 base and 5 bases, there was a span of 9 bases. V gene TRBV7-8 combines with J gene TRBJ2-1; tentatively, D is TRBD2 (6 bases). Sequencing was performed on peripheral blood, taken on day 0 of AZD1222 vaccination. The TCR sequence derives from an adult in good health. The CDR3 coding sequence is TGTGCCAGCAGCTTAGGCCCGGGGGACAATGAGCAGTTCTTC. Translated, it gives CASSLGPGDNEQFF.